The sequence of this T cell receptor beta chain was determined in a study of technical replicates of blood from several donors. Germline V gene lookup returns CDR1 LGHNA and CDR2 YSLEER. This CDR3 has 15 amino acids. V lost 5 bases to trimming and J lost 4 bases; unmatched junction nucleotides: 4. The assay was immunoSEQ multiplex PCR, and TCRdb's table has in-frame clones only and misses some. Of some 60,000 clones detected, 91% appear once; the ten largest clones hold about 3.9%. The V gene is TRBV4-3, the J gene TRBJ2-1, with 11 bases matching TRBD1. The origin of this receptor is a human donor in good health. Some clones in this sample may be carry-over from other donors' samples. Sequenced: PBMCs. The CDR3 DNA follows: TGCGCCAGCAGCACCGGGACAGGGGGATACAATGAGCAGTTCTTC. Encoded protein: CASSTGTGGYNEQFF.